This T cell receptor beta chain emerged from a study of molecular identifiers for immune sequencing clone quantification. TCRdb analysed the PCR reads with MiXCR anew, one entry per CDR3 protein. The repertoire consists of about 65,000 distinct CDR3 sequences, with less than 20% occurring once and the leading ten covering 1.4% to 1.5%. Naive CD8 libraries came from approximately 20,000 to 1,000,000 sorted cells with 10%, 30% or 50% RNA. Sorting isolated naive CD8 T cells as CD8+CD4-CCR7+CD45RA+ events. Comment on this clonotype: The antigen remains unidentified. One end of the junction does not line up with germline, which may come from a read error.

Germline CDR1 and CDR2: SGHRS and YFSETQ. The CDR3 runs to 18 residues. Study observations and caveats: For highly expanded clones, sizes could be underestimated when identical TCR molecules share a barcode.

The specimen sequenced was naive CD8+ T cells from blood, with Jurkat cell RNA spiked in. The subset is: FACS-sorted CD8+CD4-CCR7+CD45RA+ naive T cells. This TCR was recovered from a human donor in good health. Some libraries in this study had Jurkat cell RNA spiked in. V usage is TRBV5-1 and J usage is TRBJ2-1; D remains ambiguous. The CDR3 loop reads CASSLQICAESTYNEQLF. DNA for the CDR3: TGCGCCAGCAGCTTGCAAATCTGTGCGGAGAGTACCTACAATGAGCAGCTCTTC.